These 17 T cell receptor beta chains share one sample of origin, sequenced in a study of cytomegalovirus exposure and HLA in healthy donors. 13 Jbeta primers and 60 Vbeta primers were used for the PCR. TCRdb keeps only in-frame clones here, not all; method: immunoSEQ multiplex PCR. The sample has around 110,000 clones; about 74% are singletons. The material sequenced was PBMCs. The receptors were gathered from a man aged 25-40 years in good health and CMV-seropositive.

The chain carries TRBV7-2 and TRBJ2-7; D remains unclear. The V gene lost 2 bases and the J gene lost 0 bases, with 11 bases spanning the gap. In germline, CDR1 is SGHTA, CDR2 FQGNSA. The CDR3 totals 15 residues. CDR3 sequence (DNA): TGTGCCAGCAGCTTATCTGGCGGTCCCTCCTACGAGCAGTACTTC. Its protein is CASSLSGGPSYEQYF.

The CDR3 DNA reads as TGTGCCAGCAGCTTGGCCACAGGGAATATTTACGAGCAGTACTTC. Translated: CASSLATGNIYEQYF. This chain links TRBV5-4 with TRBJ2-7; D is perhaps TRBD1 (6 bases). The CDR3 extends over 15 amino acids. Per germline, CDR1 SGHNT and CDR2 YYREEE (reference sequence). The ends were cut back, 0 bases at V and 4 bases at J, with 14 bases in the middle.

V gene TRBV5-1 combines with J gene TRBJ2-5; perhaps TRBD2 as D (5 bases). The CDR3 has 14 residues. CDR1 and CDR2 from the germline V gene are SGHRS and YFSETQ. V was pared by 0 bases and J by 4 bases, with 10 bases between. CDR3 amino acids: CASSLGYGGETQYF. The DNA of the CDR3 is TGCGCCAGCAGCTTGGGGTACGGAGGAGAGACCCAGTACTTC.

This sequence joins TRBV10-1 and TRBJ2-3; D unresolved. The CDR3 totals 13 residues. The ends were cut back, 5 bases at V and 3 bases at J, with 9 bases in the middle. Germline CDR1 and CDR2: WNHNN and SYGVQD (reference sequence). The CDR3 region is CASSRRQTDTQYF. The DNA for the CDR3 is TGCGCCAGCAGTCGGCGGCAGACAGATACGCAGTATTTT.

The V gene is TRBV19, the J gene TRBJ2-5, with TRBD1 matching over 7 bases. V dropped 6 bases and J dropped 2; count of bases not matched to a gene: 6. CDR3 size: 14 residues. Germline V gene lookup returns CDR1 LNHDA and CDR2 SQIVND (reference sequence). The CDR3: CASSRGQRQETQYF. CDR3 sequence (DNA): TGTGCCAGTAGCCGGGGACAGAGACAAGAGACCCAGTACTTC.

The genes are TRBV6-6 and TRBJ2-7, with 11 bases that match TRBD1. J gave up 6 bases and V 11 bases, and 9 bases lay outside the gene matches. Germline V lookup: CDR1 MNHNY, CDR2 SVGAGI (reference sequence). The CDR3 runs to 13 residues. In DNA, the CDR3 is TGTGCCGGAGGACAGGGGGCGGGGGGCGAGCAGTACTTC. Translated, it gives CAGGQGAGGEQYF.

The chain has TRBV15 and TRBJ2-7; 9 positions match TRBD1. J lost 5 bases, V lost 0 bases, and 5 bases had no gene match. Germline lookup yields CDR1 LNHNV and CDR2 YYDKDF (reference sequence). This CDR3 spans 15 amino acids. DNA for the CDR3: TGTGCCACCAGCAGAGAGGACAGGGGAATTGACGAGCAGTACTTC. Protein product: CATSREDRGIDEQYF. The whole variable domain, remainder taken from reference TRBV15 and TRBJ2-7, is DAMVIQNPRYQVTQFGKPVTLSCSQTLNHNVMYWYQQKSSQAPKLLFHYYDKDFNNEADTPDNFQSRRPNTSFCFLDIRSPGLGDTAMYLCATSREDRGIDEQYFGPGTRLTVT.

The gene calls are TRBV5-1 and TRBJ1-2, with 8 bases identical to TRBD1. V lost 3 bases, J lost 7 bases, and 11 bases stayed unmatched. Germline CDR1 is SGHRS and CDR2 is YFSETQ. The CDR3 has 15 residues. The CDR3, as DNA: TGCGCCAGCAGCTCGGGGACAGGCCTGAATATTGGCTACACCTTC. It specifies CASSSGTGLNIGYTF.

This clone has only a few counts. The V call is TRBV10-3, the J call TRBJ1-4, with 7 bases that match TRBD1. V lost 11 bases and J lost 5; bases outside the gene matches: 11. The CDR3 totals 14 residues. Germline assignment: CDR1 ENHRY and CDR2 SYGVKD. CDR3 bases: TGTGCCGCCGGCCGAGACAGGGTGAATGAAAAACTGTTTTTT. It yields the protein CAAGRDRVNEKLFF.

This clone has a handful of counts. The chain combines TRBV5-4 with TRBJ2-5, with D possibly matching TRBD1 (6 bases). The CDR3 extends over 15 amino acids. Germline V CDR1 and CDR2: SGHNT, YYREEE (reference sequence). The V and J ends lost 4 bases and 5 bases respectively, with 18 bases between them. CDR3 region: CASSGIQGSAETQYF. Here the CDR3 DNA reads TGTGCCAGCAGCGGGATTCAGGGGAGCGCGGAGACCCAGTACTTC.

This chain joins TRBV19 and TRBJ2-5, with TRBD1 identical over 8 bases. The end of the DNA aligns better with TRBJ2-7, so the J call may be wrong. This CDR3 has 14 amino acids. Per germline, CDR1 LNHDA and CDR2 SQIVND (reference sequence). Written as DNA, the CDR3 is TGTGCCAGTAGTAAGACAGGGGAATACTACGAGCAGTACTTC. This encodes CASSKTGEYYEQYF.

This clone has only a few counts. The CDR3 DNA follows: TGTGCCAGCAGCCGTATCGAGCTCTATGGCTACACCTTC. It specifies CASSRIELYGYTF. The chain is built from TRBV5-6 and TRBJ1-2; no clear D gene. V lost 4 bases and J 4 bases, leaving 11 bases between the germline ends. From germline, CDR1 is SGHDT and CDR2 YYEEEE. This CDR3 region has 13 residues.

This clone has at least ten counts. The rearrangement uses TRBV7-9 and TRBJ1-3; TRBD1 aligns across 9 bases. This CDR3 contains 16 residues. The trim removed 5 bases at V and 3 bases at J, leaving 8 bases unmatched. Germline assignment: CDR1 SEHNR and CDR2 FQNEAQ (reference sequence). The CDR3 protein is CASSPRDRVGGNTIYF. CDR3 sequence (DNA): TGTGCCAGCAGCCCCCGGGACAGGGTTGGTGGAAACACCATATATTTT.

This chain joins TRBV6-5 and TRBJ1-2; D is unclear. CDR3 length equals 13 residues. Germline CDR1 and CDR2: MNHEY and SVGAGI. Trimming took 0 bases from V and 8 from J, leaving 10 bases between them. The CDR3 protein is CASSYSTGSGYTF. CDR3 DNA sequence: TGTGCCAGCAGTTACTCGACTGGGAGCGGCTACACCTTC.

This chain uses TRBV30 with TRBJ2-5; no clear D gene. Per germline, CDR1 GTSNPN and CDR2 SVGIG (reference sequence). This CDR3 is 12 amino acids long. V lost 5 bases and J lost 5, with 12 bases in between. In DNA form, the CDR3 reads TGTGCCTGGGCGCCCGGTCGGGAGACCCAGTACTTC. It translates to CAWAPGRETQYF.

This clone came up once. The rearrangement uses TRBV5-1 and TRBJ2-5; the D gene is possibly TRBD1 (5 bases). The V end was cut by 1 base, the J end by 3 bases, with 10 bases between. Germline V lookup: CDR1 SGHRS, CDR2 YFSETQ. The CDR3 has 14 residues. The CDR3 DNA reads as TGCGCCAGCAGCTTGATGGGGCAGAAAGAGACCCAGTACTTC. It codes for CASSLMGQKETQYF.

As DNA, the CDR3 is TGTGCCAGCAGTTCCCTCCTACGACTAGAAGAAGAGACCCAGTACTTC. It encodes CASSSLLRLEEETQYF. The chain uses TRBV28 and TRBJ2-5, with a possible D match to TRBD2 (6 bases). Germline V CDR1 and CDR2: MDHEN, SYDVKM. This CDR3 comprises 16 residues. V was cut by 4 bases and J by 3 bases, with 18 bases left in between.